This passage covers 23 T cell receptor beta chains from one sample sequenced in a study of OX40 agonist ivuxolimab in advanced cancers. The method was immunoSEQ multiplex PCR; TCRdb's version includes in-frame clones alone and lacks a portion of them. The table has tens of thousands of clones, around four fifths seen once; the top ten hold 2.5% to 3%. This specimen consisted of CD4+ or CD8+ T cells sorted from blood, obtained in a trial of the OX40 agonist ivuxolimab. The receptors were gathered from an adult with an advanced solid tumor such as melanoma, head and neck, liver or kidney cancer.

This chain joins TRBV6-1 and TRBJ2-4; 7 bases are shared with TRBD1. The CDR3 runs 14 residues. V lost 1 base to trimming and J lost 6 bases; unmatched junction nucleotides: 3. Germline values: CDR1 MNHNS, CDR2 SASEGT. The CDR3 DNA reads as TGTGCCAGCAGTGAAGGACAGGGCGGAAACATTCAGTACTTC. Protein product: CASSEGQGGNIQYF.

This chain joins TRBV18 and TRBJ1-2, with TRBD1 matching over 7 bases. CDR1 and CDR2 from the germline V gene are KGHSH and LQKENI. The CDR3 length is 14 residues. V trimming: 1 base; J trimming: 6 bases; junction bases outside the gene matches: 5. The DNA of the CDR3 is TGTGCCAGCTCACCACAGGGGGCGGAGGATGGCTACACCTTC. It is translated as CASSPQGAEDGYTF. Full variable domain (rest looked up from reference TRBV18 and TRBJ1-2): NAGVMQNPRHLVRRRGQEARLRCSPMKGHSHVYWYRQLPEEGLKFMVYLQKENIIDESGMPKERFSAEFPKEGPSILRIQQVVRGDSAAYFCASSPQGAEDGYTFGSGTRLTVV.

The gene calls are TRBV4-3 and TRBJ2-3; no clear D. The germline CDR1 and CDR2 sequences are LGHNA and YSLEER. V was trimmed by 0 bases and J by 6 bases, leaving 7 bases between them. The CDR3 runs to 13 residues. CDR3 DNA sequence: TGCGCCAGCAGCCAAGATTCGGGTGATACGCAGTATTTT. Its translation is CASSQDSGDTQYF.

The chain combines TRBV5-1 with TRBJ1-1; D remains unclear. The CDR3 spans 14 residues. Germline V gene lookup returns CDR1 SGHRS and CDR2 YFSETQ. The V end was cut by 4 bases, the J end by 0 bases, with 10 bases between. The CDR3 DNA reads as TGCGCCAGCAGCATTCAGGATATGAACACTGAAGCTTTCTTT. This sequence encodes CASSIQDMNTEAFF.

The chain joins TRBV7-2 to TRBJ2-3, with TRBD2 identical over 9 bases. The germline V gene encodes CDR1 SGHTA and CDR2 FQGNSA. CDR3 length equals 17 residues. Unmatched junction bases numbered 10, after V lost 1 base and J lost 5 bases. The chain's CDR3 is CASSLGGASGVRDTQYF. In nucleotides, the CDR3 is TGTGCCAGCAGCTTAGGAGGGGCTAGCGGGGTTAGAGATACGCAGTATTTT. Filled out from reference TRBV7-2 and TRBJ2-3, the complete variable domain reads GAGVSQSPSNKVTEKGKDVELRCDPISGHTALYWYRQSLGQGLEFLIYFQGNSAPDKSGLPSDRFSAERTGGSVSTLTIQRTQQEDSAVYLCASSLGGASGVRDTQYFGPGTRLTVL.

This clone was observed a single time. The chain links TRBV7-6 to TRBJ2-3; D may be TRBD2 (6 bases). CDR3 size: 14 residues. V lost 5 bases to trimming and J lost 0 bases, with 9 bases between them. Germline V gene lookup returns CDR1 SGHVS and CDR2 FNYEAQ. The chain's CDR3 is CASSISGSTDTQYF. The CDR3 DNA follows: TGTGCCAGCAGCATTAGCGGAAGCACAGATACGCAGTATTTT.

V is TRBV5-1 and J is TRBJ2-7; 9 bases map to TRBD1. This CDR3 is built from 15 residues. The germline CDR1 and CDR2 sequences are SGHRS and YFSETQ. V gave up 4 bases and J gave up 9 bases; unmatched junction bases: 14. The CDR3 region is CASSNPAGTGSRQYF. CDR3 DNA sequence: TGCGCCAGCAGCAACCCAGCCGGGACAGGGAGCAGGCAGTACTTC.

This chain joins TRBV7-9 and TRBJ1-5, with 9 positions matching TRBD1. CDR3 size: 14 residues. J was trimmed by 5 bases and V by 1 base; bases with no gene match: 0. CDR1 is SEHNR, CDR2 FQNEAQ, per germline (reference sequence). The CDR3 loop is CASSLGQGDQPQHF. CDR3 nucleotides: TGTGCCAGCAGCTTAGGACAGGGGGATCAGCCCCAGCATTTT.

This chain links TRBV11-3 with TRBJ1-6; D gene uncertain. The ends were cut back, 4 bases at V and 12 bases at J, with 13 bases in the middle. Germline V gene lookup returns CDR1 SGHNT and CDR2 YENEEA. The CDR3 sequence is 13 residues long. The CDR3 region has the DNA TGTGCCAGCAGCTCAGGCGCCGACTTACCCCTCCACTTT. Its protein is CASSSGADLPLHF.

The chain uses TRBV19 and TRBJ2-2, with 12 bases matching TRBD2. Losses at the gene ends were 3 bases for V and 7 bases for J; bases not matched to a gene: 6. This CDR3 has 16 amino acids. Germline CDR1 LNHDA, CDR2 SQIVND (reference sequence). CDR3 sequence: CASSMTSGSVYGELFF. The CDR3 DNA reads as TGTGCCAGTAGTATGACTAGCGGGAGCGTGTACGGGGAGCTGTTTTTT.

The V call is TRBV5-1, the J call TRBJ2-7; 16 bases agree with TRBD2. V was pared by 4 bases and J by 3 bases, with 10 bases of the junction left unmatched. This CDR3 contains 18 residues. CDR1 is SGHRS, CDR2 YFSETQ, per germline. The CDR3 sequence: CASSPGLAGGGSLYEQYF. The CDR3 DNA sequence: TGCGCCAGCAGCCCGGGACTAGCGGGAGGGGGAAGTCTCTACGAGCAGTACTTC. The full variable domain, with the rest looked up from reference TRBV5-1 and TRBJ2-7, is KAGVTQTPRYLIKTRGQQVTLSCSPISGHRSVSWYQQTPGQGLQFLFEYFSETQRNKGNFPGRFSGRQFSNSRSEMNVSTLELGDSALYLCASSPGLAGGGSLYEQYFGPGTRLTVT.

The chain employs TRBV6-1 and TRBJ1-1; D is uncertain. The length of the CDR3 is 13 residues. CDR1 is MNHNS and CDR2 is SASEGT in the germline V gene. V was pared by 5 bases and J by 8 bases, with 15 bases between. The CDR3 sequence: CASSLRLYLEAFF. DNA for the CDR3: TGTGCCAGCAGTTTGCGACTTTACCTGGAAGCTTTCTTT.

The V call is TRBV19, the J call TRBJ1-2; 9 bases match TRBD1. The V segment lost 3 bases and the J segment 5 bases; nucleotides outside the gene matches: 4. The CDR3 is 14 residues long. Germline-derived CDR1 and CDR2 are LNHDA and SQIVND (reference sequence). The CDR3 loop is CASSIRTGAYGYTF. In DNA form, the CDR3 reads TGTGCCAGTAGTATCCGGACAGGGGCTTATGGCTACACCTTC.

This clone occurred once. V is TRBV30 and J is TRBJ1-4; 11 bases line up with TRBD1. The CDR3 covers 18 residues. The germline V gene has CDR1 GTSNPN and CDR2 SVGIG (reference sequence). J gave up 0 bases and V 2 bases, and 8 bases lay outside the gene matches. The CDR3 spells CAWSRGTGGVATNEKLFF. The CDR3 DNA is TGTGCCTGGAGTCGGGGGACAGGGGGAGTTGCAACTAATGAAAAACTGTTTTTT.

The chain uses TRBV30 and TRBJ2-7, with 7 bases aligning to TRBD1. Germline CDR1 reads GTSNPN; CDR2 reads SVGIG (reference sequence). The CDR3 runs to 12 residues. Germline trimming cut 3 bases from V and 6 bases from J; bases unmatched to any gene: 5. CDR3 residues: CAWSRQGSEQYF. CDR3 bases: TGTGCCTGGAGCAGACAGGGCTCCGAGCAGTACTTC.

This clone was seen only once. The CDR3 DNA is TGTGCCAGTAGTATACGAGGACAGGACCCCTATGAGCAGTTCTTC. Its protein is CASSIRGQDPYEQFF. This chain links TRBV19 with TRBJ2-1, with 7 bases matching TRBD1. The V gene's germline CDR1 is LNHDA and CDR2 SQIVND (reference sequence). Trimming took 2 bases from V and 8 from J; bases not matched to a gene: 9. The CDR3 length is 15 residues.

The rearrangement uses TRBV6-6 and TRBJ1-1; D gene ambiguous. Trimming took 6 bases from V and 1 from J, leaving 12 bases between them. The CDR3 runs 14 residues. The germline V gene has CDR1 MNHNY and CDR2 SVGAGI (reference sequence). The CDR3 spells CASRFQPGNTEAFF. The CDR3, as DNA: TGTGCCAGCAGATTCCAACCGGGGAACACTGAAGCTTTCTTT.

V gene TRBV7-3 combines with J gene TRBJ2-1; D is unresolved. V lost 3 bases and J 0 bases, leaving 9 bases between the germline ends. Per germline, CDR1 SGHTA and CDR2 FQGTGA. The CDR3 covers 15 residues. The CDR3 nucleotides read TGTGCCAGCAGCTTTATGGAGAGCTCCTACAATGAGCAGTTCTTC. Translating it yields CASSFMESSYNEQFF.

The CDR3 nucleotides are TGTGCCAGCAGCGCAGCCTGGCAGGCGAACACCGGGGAGCTGTTTTTT. It is translated as CASSAAWQANTGELFF. The V call is TRBV9, the J call TRBJ2-2; no clear D. V lost 3 bases and J 0 bases, leaving 12 bases between the germline ends. In germline, CDR1 is SGDLS, CDR2 YYNGEE. The CDR3 consists of 16 residues.

The chain combines TRBV5-1 with TRBJ1-1; 7 bases are shared with TRBD1. The J segment lost 1 base and the V segment lost 3 bases, leaving 3 bases of the junction unmatched. There are 14 residues in the CDR3. Looked up from germline, CDR1 is SGHRS and CDR2 is YFSETQ. The CDR3 sequence: CASSSGQQNTEAFF. CDR3 DNA: TGCGCCAGCAGCTCGGGACAGCAGAACACTGAAGCTTTCTTT. The complete variable domain, with remaining parts taken from reference TRBV5-1 and TRBJ1-1, reads KAGVTQTPRYLIKTRGQQVTLSCSPISGHRSVSWYQQTPGQGLQFLFEYFSETQRNKGNFPGRFSGRQFSNSRSEMNVSTLELGDSALYLCASSSGQQNTEAFFGQGTRLTVV.

The rearrangement joins TRBV7-9 to TRBJ2-7, with D perhaps matching TRBD1 (5 bases). The CDR3 sequence is 14 residues long. Trimming removed 0 bases from V and 3 bases from J, with 9 bases in between. CDR1 is SEHNR and CDR2 is FQNEAQ in the germline V gene (reference sequence). CDR3 sequence: CASSLAGVNYEQYF. DNA for the CDR3: TGTGCCAGCAGCTTAGCAGGGGTGAACTACGAGCAGTACTTC.

The sample holds a few counts of this clone. The chain combines TRBV9 with TRBJ2-2, with TRBD1 as a possible D gene (5 bases). This CDR3 is 15 amino acids long. The germline gives CDR1 SGDLS, CDR2 YYNGEE. The V and J ends lost 0 bases and 7 bases respectively, with 13 bases between them. This CDR3 is CASSVAQGNDGELFF. The CDR3 nucleotides are TGTGCCAGCAGCGTAGCCCAGGGAAACGACGGGGAGCTGTTTTTT.

The chain recombines TRBV12-1 with TRBJ1-1. TRBV12-1 is a documented pseudogene. The CDR3 length is 14 residues. CDR3 DNA: TGTGCCAGCAGCTTTTCAGAGTTGAACACTGAAGCTTTCTTT. Encoded protein: CASSFSELNTEAFF.